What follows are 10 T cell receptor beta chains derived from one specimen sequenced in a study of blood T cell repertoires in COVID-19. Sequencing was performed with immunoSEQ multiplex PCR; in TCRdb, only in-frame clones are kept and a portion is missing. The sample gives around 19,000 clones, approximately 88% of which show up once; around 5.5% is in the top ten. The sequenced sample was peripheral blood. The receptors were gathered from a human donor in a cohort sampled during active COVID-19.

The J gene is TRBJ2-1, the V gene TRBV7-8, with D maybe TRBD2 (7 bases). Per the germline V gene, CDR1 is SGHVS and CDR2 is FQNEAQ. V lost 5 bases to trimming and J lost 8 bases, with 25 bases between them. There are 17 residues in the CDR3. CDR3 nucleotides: TGTGCCAGCAGCCCCAGCGGGGCAGGGGCTACCCGGTATGAGCAGTTCTTC. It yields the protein CASSPSGAGATRYEQFF.

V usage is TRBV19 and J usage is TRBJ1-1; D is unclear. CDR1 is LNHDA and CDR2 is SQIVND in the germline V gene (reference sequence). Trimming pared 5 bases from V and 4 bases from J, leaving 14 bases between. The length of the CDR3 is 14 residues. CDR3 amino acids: CASSPTGIVTEAFF. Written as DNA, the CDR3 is TGTGCCAGTAGTCCGACGGGGATTGTCACTGAAGCTTTCTTT. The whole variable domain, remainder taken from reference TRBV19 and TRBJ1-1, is DGGITQSPKYLFRKEGQNVTLSCEQNLNHDAMYWYRQDPGQGLRLIYYSQIVNDFQKGDIAEGYSVSREKKESFPLTVTSAQKNPTAFYLCASSPTGIVTEAFFGQGTRLTVV.

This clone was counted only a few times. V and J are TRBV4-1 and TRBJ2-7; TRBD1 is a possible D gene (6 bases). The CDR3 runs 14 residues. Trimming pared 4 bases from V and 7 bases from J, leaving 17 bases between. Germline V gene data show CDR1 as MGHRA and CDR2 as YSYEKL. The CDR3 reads CASSLLGHQEEQYF. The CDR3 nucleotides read TGCGCCAGCAGCCTTTTGGGACACCAAGAGGAGCAGTACTTC.

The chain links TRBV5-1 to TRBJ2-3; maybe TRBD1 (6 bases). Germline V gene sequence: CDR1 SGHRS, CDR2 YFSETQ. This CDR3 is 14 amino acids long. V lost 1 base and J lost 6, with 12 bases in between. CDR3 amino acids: CASSLKGGWDTQYF. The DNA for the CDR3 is TGCGCCAGCAGCTTGAAAGGGGGTTGGGATACGCAGTATTTT.

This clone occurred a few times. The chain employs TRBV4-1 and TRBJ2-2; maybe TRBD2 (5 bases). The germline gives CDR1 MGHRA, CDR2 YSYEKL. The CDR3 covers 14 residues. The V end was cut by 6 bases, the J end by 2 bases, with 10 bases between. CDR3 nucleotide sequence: TGCGCCAGCAGTACAGAGGGTAACACCGGGGAGCTGTTTTTT. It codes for CASSTEGNTGELFF.

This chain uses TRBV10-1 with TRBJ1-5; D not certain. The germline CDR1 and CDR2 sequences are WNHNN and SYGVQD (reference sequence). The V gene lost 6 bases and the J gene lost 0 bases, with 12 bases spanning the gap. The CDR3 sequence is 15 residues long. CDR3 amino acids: CASRWGADSNQPQHF. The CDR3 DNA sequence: TGCGCCAGCAGATGGGGAGCCGATAGCAATCAGCCCCAGCATTTT.

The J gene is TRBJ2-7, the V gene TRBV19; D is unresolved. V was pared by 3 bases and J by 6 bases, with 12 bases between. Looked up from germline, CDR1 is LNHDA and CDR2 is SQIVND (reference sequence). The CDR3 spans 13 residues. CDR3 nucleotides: TGTGCCAGTAGTATGGCCCCTGAACGCGAGCAGTACTTC. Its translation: CASSMAPEREQYF.

CDR3 amino acids: CASSEDLAGGTDTQYF. CDR3 sequence (DNA): TGTGCCAGCAGTGAAGATCTAGCGGGAGGCACAGATACGCAGTATTTT. V and J are TRBV2 and TRBJ2-3; 10 bases fit TRBD2. V dropped 1 base and J dropped 1; count of bases not matched to a gene: 2. Germline V gene data show CDR1 as SNHLY and CDR2 as FYNNEI. The CDR3 length is 16 residues.

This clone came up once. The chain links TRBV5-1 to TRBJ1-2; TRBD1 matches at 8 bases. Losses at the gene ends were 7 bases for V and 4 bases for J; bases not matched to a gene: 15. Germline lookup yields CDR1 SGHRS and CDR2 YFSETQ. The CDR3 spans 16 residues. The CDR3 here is CASHPNPGQVSYGYTF. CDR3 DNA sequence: TGCGCCAGCCACCCCAATCCGGGACAGGTTTCCTATGGCTACACCTTC.

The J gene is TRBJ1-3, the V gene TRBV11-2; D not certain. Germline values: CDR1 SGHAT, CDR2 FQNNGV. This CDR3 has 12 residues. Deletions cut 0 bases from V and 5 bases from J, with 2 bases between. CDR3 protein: CASSLDRNTIYF. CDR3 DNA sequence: TGTGCCAGCAGCTTAGATAGAAACACCATATATTTT. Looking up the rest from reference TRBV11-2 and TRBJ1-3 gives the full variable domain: EAGVAQSPRYKIIEKRQSVAFWCNPISGHATLYWYQQILGQGPKLLIQFQNNGVVDDSQLPKDRFSAERLKGVDSTLKIQPAKLEDSAVYLCASSLDRNTIYFGEGSWLTVV.